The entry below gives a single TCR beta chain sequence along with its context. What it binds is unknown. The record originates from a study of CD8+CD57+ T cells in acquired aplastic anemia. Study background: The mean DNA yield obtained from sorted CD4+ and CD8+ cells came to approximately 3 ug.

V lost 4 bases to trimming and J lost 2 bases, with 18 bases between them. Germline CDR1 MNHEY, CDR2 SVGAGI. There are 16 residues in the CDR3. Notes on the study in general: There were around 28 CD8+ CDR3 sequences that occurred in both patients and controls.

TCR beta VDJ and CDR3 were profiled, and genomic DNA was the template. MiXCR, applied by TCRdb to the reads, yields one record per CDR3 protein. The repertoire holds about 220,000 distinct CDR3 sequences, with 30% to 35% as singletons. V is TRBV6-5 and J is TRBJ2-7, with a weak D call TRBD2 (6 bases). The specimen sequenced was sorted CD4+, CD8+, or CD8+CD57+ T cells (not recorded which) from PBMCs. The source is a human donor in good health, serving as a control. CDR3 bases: TGTGCCAGCAGTTTATTCGGGGGAGTTTGGACCTACGAGCAGTACTTC. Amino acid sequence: CASSLFGGVWTYEQYF.